This TCR beta chain was captured in a study of identical twins (dated by TCRdb to about 2016). Notes on the research overall: To test whether fetal clonotypes persist, this study deep-sequenced TCR alpha and beta repertoires from monozygotic twins, from unrelated adults of various ages, and from cord blood. Replicate twin experiments were performed at different times using different library preparation protocols to rule out contamination.

All donors were healthy Caucasians. Three pairs of female monozygotic twins, all aged roughly 18 to 30 years, were included in the twin cohort. Peripheral blood mononuclear cells were the source from which RNA for the TCR libraries was isolated. The germline V gene supplies CDR1 MGHRA and CDR2 YSYEKL. The CDR3 numbers 16 residues from cysteine through phenylalanine. The CDR3 DNA has 48 bases and is translated from base 1. V is reduced by 1 base and J by 0 bases, leaving a spacing of 13 bases between them. Libraries were built with 5' RACE. This sample was sequenced with an Illumina HiSeq 2000. Template switching introduced a universal primer binding site; the final cDNA contained a unique molecular identifier, enabling accurate counting of TCR cDNA molecules. Specific primers in the conserved constant-segment region were used to synthesize first-strand cDNA for TCR alpha and beta chains. To control for contamination, every cDNA library carried two barcodes: a SMART-Mk sample barcode plus Illumina barcodes. TruSeq adapter sequences and Illumina sample barcodes were added in two successive PCR steps. TCR alpha and beta cDNA libraries were sequenced on the Illumina HiSeq platform with custom primers. The paper's processing steps were these. MiGEC processed the raw reads to extract unique molecular identifiers, while MiXCR was used to determine the CDR3 positions. For each individual, recombination models were inferred using an EM algorithm with the repgenHMM and IGoR tools. Shared clonotypes were analyzed with the tcR package in R, and sharing was normalized by the product of cloneset sizes. To study raw recombination free of thymic and clonal selection effects, out-of-frame nonproductive sequences were analyzed. Clones were called with MiXCR by TCRdb after fastp trimmed the public reads at Q25, and only in-frame beta chains were retained. Every CDR3 protein is listed once, alongside the most common genes and DNA of its rows. For this entry, the V and J calls and clone size follow TCRdb and not the study's own pipeline. The sample table shows about 900,000 distinct CDR3 sequences, and over 9% are seen once. Around 1.6% of the sample belongs to the ten largest clones.

Worth noting for this clonotype: Its antigen remains unidentified. There are no base qualities to consult, and no much larger clone falls within one base.

Broad study findings and their caveats: Excess twin sharing in beta out-of-frame sequences was weaker because fewer shared sequences lowered the signal-to-noise ratio. Because the same donors could not be followed over many years, the conclusions relied on cross-sectional statistical analysis. Out-of-frame TCR alpha sequences shared between twins showed an excess of low generation-probability sequences compared with coincidental sharing between unrelated individuals. Fewer insertions were carried by abundant cord blood beta clonotypes; a weaker similar trend was observed in young adult naive repertoires, while no such trend was observed in memory repertoires. Invariant T cells such as MAIT and iNKT could partly confound zero-insertion analyses, although diverse VJ usage argued against such confounding for most clonotypes. In monozygotic twins, out-of-frame TCR alpha sharing was systematically underestimated by recombination models, although the models agreed with sharing between unrelated individuals.

This same sample was also part of a study on yellow fever vaccine responses in identical twins. Reported in the second study: According to the authors, the vaccine-induced T cell response in identical twins seemed to be partly convergent and partly specific to each individual. Focusing on identical twins, the study followed the T cell clones that responded to the vaccine, and did so with precision.

This TCR was recovered from a woman aged 18-30 years in good health. Input material: PBMCs. In this chain, TRBV4-1 is recombined with TRBJ2-7; a tentative D match to TRBD2 spans 5 bases. The nucleotide sequence is TGCGCCAGCAGCCAAGGACCGGGAACCACCTCCTACGAGCAGTACTTC. Translated, it reads CASSQGPGTTSYEQYF.